The source of this T cell receptor (beta chain) is a study of T cells in localized non-small cell lung cancer (dated by TCRdb to 2020 to 2021). Concerning the study at large: T cell repertoires of hundreds of early-stage NSCLC patients were analyzed, with tumors being compared against uninvolved tumor-adjacent lungs. All 240 or so NSCLC patients in the cohort were treatment-naive and had localized lung tumors that were resected. Of the NSCLC patients, around 130 were male and 107 were female, and the mean age was approximately 69 years. Broad study findings and their caveats: Higher T cell density in blood was associated with longer overall survival, whereas higher clonality in adjacent lung was associated with shorter survival. Because multi-region tumor sequencing was not done, intratumor heterogeneity could not be ruled out. Of the top 100 tumor clones, a median of 57 were detected in paired uninvolved adjacent lung; roughly 29 were also among that lung's top 100. Uninvolved tumor-adjacent lung showed the highest T cell clonality, higher than tumor, which suggests more focused antigenic responses in the uninvolved tumor-adjacent lung. Because of the exploratory design, TCR variables were selected using unadjusted p-values without false-discovery rate correction.

At diagnosis, tumor, uninvolved tumor-adjacent lung and peripheral blood were collected and then preserved as a mix of FFPE and fresh-frozen material. For TCR repertoire profiling, blood samples were analyzed as peripheral blood mononuclear cells. A distance of 6 bases separates the germline ends of V and J, which lose 3 bases and 0 bases respectively. The germline V gene sets CDR1 to SGHAT and CDR2 to FQNNGV. Measured from the cysteine to the phenylalanine, the CDR3 is 13 residues long. Just CDR3 DNA is preserved here, 39 bases in frame from base 1. TCR beta CDR3 regions were sequenced from DNA using the immunoSEQ Assay. The paper's data handling went like this. T cell density was computed as TCR beta template counts normalized to usable DNA estimated by amplifying housekeeping genes. The preseqR package was used to estimate richness by extrapolating to 400,000 templates for PBMC samples and to 120,000 templates for tissue samples. Clonality was defined by subtracting Pielou's evenness from one. To identify tissue-enriched TCRs, differential abundance testing was run on productive amino-acid clonotypes with a minimum total count of 5 and an alpha of 0.1. The Jaccard Index and the Morisita Overlap Index were used to measure how much the repertoires overlapped between compartments. GLIPH grouped TCR beta CDR3s together with public tetramer-defined viral CDR3s, and a viral motif had to include at least three viral sequences and show V-gene enrichment. Held by TCRdb, this immuneACCESS table contains in-frame sequences only and omits some clones. Under half of the omission traces to an unresolved V gene where checked; the cause of the rest is unknown. V and J calls and clone size are as listed in that table; D and trimming were resolved from the DNA. The sample records tens of thousands of clones, 81% of which are singletons. Under 8% of the sample is held by the ten biggest clonotypes.

This clone was detected only once. Its antigen remains undetermined. Base qualities are not at hand, and no much larger clone is one base apart. Recombination linked TRBV11-2 to TRBJ2-7; TRBD2 is perhaps the D gene, given 5 matching bases. This TCR came from a male donor older than 55 with stage II lung adenocarcinoma. The starting material was peripheral blood mononuclear cells, obtained before any cancer treatment. The CDR3 reads as follows: CASSFDYSYEQYF. The base sequence is TGTGCCAGCAGCTTTGACTACTCCTACGAGCAGTACTTC.